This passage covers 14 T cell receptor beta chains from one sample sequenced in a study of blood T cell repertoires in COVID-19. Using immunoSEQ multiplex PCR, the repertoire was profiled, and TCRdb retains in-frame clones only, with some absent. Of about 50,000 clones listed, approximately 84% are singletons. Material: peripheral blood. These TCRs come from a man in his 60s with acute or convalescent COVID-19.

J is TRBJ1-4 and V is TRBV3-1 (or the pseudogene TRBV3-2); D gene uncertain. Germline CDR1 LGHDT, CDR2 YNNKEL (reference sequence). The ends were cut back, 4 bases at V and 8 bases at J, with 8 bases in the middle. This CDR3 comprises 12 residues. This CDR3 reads CASSPNGEKLFF. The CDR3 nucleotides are TGTGCCAGCAGCCCAAACGGGGAAAAACTGTTTTTT.

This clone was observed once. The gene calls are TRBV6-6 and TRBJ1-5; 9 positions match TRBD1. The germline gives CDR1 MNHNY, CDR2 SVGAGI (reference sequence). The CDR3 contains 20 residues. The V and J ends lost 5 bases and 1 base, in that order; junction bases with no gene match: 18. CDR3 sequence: CASSPRDRARGPRSNQPQHF. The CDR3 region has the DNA TGTGCCAGCAGTCCACGGGACAGGGCGAGAGGTCCGCGAAGCAATCAGCCCCAGCATTTT.

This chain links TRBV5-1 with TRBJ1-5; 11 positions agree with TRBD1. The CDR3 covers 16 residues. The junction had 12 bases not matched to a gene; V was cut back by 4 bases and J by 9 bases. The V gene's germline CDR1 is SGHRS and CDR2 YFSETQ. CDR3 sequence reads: CASSEGQGGSGWPQHF. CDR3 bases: TGCGCCAGCAGCGAGGGACAGGGGGGATCTGGTTGGCCCCAGCATTTT.

Here the CDR3 DNA reads TGTGCCAGTAGTACTCGGGACAGGGGGCGAGATACGCAGTATTTT. Its translation is CASSTRDRGRDTQYF. The rearrangement uses TRBV19 and TRBJ2-3; TRBD1 agrees at 12 bases. The J segment lost 5 bases and the V segment lost 4 bases, leaving 4 bases of the junction unmatched. The CDR3 sequence is 15 residues long. CDR1 and CDR2 from the germline V gene are LNHDA and SQIVND (reference sequence).

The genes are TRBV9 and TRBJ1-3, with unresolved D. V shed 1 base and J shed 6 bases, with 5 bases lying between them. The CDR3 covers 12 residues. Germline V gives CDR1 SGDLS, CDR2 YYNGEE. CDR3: CASSVTANTIYF. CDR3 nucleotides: TGTGCCAGCAGCGTAACAGCAAACACCATATATTTT. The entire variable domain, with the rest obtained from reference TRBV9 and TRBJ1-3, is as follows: DSGVTQTPKHLITATGQRVTLRCSPRSGDLSVYWYQQSLDQGLQFLIQYYNGEERAKGNILERFSAQQFPDLHSELNLSSLELGDSALYFCASSVTANTIYFGEGSWLTVV.

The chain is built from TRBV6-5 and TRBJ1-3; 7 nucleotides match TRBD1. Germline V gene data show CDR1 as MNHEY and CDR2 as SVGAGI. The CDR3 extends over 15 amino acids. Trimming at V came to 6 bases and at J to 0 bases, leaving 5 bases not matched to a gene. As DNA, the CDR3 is TGTGCCAGCAGGACAGGGTTTTTCTCTGGAAACACCATATATTTT. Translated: CASRTGFFSGNTIYF.

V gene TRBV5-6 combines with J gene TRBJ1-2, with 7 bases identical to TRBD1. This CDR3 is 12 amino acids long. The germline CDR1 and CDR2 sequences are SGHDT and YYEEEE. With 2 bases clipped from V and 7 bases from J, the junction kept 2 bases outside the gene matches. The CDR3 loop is CASSFRQGGYTF. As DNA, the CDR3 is TGTGCCAGCAGCTTTAGACAGGGTGGCTACACCTTC.

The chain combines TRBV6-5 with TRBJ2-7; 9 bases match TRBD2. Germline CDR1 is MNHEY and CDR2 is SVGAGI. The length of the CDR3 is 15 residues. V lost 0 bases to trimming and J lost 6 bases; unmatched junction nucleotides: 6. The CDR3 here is CASSYSAGGQGEQYF. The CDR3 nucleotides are TGTGCCAGCAGTTACTCGGCGGGGGGGCAGGGCGAGCAGTACTTC.

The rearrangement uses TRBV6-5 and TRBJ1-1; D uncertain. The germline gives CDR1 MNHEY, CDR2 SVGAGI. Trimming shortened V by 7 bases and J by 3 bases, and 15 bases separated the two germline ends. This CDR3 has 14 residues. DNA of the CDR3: TGTGCCAGCATAAAAGGAACAGAATACACTGAAGCTTTCTTT. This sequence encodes CASIKGTEYTEAFF.

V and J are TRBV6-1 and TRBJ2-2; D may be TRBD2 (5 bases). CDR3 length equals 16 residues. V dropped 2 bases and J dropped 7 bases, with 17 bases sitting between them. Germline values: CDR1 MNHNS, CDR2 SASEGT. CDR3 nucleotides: TGTGCCAGCAGTGAATCAGCGGTCCTTCTCGTCGGGGAGCTGTTTTTT. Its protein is CASSESAVLLVGELFF.

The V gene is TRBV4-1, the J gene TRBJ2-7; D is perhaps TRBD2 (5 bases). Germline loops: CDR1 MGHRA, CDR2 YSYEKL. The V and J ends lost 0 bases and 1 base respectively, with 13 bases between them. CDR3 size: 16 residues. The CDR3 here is CASSQDWPGSSYEQYF. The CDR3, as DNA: TGCGCCAGCAGCCAAGATTGGCCTGGGAGTTCCTACGAGCAGTACTTC.

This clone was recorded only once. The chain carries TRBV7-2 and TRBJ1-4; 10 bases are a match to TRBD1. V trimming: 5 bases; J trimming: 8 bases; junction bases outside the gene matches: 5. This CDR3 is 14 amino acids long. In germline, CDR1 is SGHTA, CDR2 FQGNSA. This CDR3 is CASSVGQGGEKLFF. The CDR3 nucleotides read TGTGCCAGCAGCGTCGGACAGGGGGGAGAAAAACTGTTTTTT.

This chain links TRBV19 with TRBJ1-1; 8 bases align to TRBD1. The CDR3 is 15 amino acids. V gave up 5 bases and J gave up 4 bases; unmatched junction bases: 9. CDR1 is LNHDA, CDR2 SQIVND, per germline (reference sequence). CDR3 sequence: CASSARQGTGTEAFF. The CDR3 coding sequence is TGTGCCAGTAGTGCGAGACAGGGGACGGGCACTGAAGCTTTCTTT.

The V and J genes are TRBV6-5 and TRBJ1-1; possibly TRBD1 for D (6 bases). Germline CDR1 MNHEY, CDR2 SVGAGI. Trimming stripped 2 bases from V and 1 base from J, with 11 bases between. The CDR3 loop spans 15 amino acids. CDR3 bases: TGTGCCAGCAGTTACGCTTTACAGGGGAACACTGAAGCTTTCTTT. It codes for CASSYALQGNTEAFF.